Here is one T cell receptor beta chain with its context. V lost 0 bases, J lost 4 bases, and 16 bases lay in between. Germline V lookup: CDR1 ENHRY, CDR2 SYGVKD. CDR3 length equals 17 residues. This sample was taken from a study of cytomegalovirus exposure and HLA in healthy donors. It was with 60 Vbeta and 13 Jbeta primers that the PCR ran. Assay used: immunoSEQ multiplex PCR; TCRdb lists only in-frame clones, some missing. The sample holds about 160,000 clones. The sequencing input was PBMCs. The genes are TRBV10-3 and TRBJ2-1; tentatively, D is TRBD2 (5 bases). This sequence was found in a woman aged 55-70 years in good health and CMV-seronegative. The DNA for the CDR3 is TGTGCCATCAGTGAGTCTCGGGGATCCGGATATTACAATGAGCAGTTCTTC. Encoded protein: CAISESRGSGYYNEQFF.